The 3 T cell receptor beta chains below come from one sample, sequenced in a study of technical replicates of blood from a handful of donors. The protocol was immunoSEQ multiplex PCR, while the TCRdb copy is restricted to in-frame clones and leaves out a portion. The repertoire consists of 74,000 or so clones, with under 95% occurring once and the leading ten covering around 0.27%. Sequencing was carried out using T cells isolated from PBMCs. Every receptor here comes from a human donor in good health.

CDR3 sequence reads: CASRTGTDNEQFF. The DNA of the CDR3 is TGTGCCAGCAGAACCGGGACAGACAATGAGCAGTTCTTC. The rearrangement joins TRBV6-5 to TRBJ2-1, with TRBD1 identical over 7 bases. The V and J ends lost 6 bases and 5 bases, in that order; junction bases with no gene match: 4. Germline values: CDR1 MNHEY, CDR2 SVGAGI. This CDR3 region has 13 residues.

This chain connects TRBV29-1 to TRBJ2-7, with TRBD1 matching 11 bases. This CDR3 is built from 13 residues. From germline, CDR1 is SQVTM and CDR2 ANQGSEA. With V trimmed by 6 bases and J by 5 bases, 6 bases remained unmatched. CDR3 protein: CSVRTGGNDEQYF. In nucleotides, the CDR3 is TGCAGCGTCCGGACAGGGGGCAACGACGAGCAGTACTTC.

This chain connects TRBV6-5 to TRBJ2-3; the match to TRBD1 covers 8 bases. The germline CDR1 and CDR2 sequences are MNHEY and SVGAGI. V shed 7 bases, J shed 6 bases, and the junction held 12 bases outside the gene matches. This CDR3 spans 15 amino acids. In nucleotides, the CDR3 is TGTGCCAGCACCTCAGGGGGGCAGGGGGCTGATACGCAGTATTTT. Residues: CASTSGGQGADTQYF.